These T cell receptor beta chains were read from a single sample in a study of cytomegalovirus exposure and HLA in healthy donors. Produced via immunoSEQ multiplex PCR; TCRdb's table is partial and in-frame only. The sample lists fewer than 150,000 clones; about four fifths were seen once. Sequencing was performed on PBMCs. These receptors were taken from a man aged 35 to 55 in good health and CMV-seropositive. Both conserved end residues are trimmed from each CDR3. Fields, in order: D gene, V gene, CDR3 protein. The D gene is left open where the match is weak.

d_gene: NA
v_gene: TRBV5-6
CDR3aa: ASSLSGKSYGAF

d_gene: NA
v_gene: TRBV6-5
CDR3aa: ASSVTPNYEQY

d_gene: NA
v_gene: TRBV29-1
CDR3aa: SASGVLNTEAF

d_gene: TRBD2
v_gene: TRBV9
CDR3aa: ASSVRSGGTKSTDTQY

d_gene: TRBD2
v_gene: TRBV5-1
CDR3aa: ASSSLLAGVTNEQF

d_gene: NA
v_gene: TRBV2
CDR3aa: ASARQQATNSPLH

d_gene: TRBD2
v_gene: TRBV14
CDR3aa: ASSLTSGGDTQY

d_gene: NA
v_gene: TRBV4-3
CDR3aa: ASSQDHWAGRTF

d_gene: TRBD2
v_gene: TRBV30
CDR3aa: AWKVISGSETQY

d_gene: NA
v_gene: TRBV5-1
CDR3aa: ASSLDPLSSYEQY

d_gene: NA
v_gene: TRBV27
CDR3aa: ASRTPRPLSLYSQPQH

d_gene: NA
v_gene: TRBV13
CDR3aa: ASSQGSDTQY

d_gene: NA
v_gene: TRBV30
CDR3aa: AWSSGGLAEQF

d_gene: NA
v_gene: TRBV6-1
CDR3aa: ATRGRTNTEAF

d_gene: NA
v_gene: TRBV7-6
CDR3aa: ASSSQGSGNTIY

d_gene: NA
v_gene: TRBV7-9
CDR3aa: ASSLEGAARSYNEQF

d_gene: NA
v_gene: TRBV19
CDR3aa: AAGQRQF

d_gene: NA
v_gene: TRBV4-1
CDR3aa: ASSHRGGYEQY

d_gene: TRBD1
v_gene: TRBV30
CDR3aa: AWRNSGGTKNIQY

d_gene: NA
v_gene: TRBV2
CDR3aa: ASSSTDSNQPQH

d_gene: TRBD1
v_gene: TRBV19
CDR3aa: ASTFRTGEGFEQY

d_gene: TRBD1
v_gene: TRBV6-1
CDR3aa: ASSERDRRSPLH

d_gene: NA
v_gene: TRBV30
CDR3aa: ACPDWGRPREQF

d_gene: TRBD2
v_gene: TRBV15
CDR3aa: ATSRDRLAAYNEQF

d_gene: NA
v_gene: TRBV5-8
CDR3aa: ASSLEIGGGYEQY

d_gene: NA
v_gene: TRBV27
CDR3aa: ASSLLTGAVYEQY

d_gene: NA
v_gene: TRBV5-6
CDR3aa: ASSGSDSSYNEQF

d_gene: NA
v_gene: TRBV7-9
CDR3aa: SSSPANEQY

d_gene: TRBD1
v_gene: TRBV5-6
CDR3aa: ASSLDRGERYNEQF

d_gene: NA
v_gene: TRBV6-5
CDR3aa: ASRGGTSTLYGYT

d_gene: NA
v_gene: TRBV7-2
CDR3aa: ASSLWQGRHGYT

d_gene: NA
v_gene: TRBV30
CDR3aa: AWSPGSGYT

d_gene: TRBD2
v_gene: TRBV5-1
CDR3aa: ASSSLIAGGPHEQF

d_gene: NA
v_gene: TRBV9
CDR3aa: ASSEDGGSQETQY

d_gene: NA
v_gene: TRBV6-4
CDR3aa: ASKLTTPTRSSSYNEQF

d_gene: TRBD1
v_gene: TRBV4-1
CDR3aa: ASSQRGQQGAYEQY

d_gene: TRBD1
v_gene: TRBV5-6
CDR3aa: ASSGPGQINQPQH

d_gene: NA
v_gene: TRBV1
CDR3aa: TSTGGGGPAKNIQY

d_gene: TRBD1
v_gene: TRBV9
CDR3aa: ASSSPGQGILH

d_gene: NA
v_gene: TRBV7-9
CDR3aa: ASRPEGGEQF

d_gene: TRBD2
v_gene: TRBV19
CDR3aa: ASSTSKSSGSGNEQF

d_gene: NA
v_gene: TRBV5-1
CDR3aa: ASSLDAGLDTQY

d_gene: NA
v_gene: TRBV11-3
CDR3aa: ASSLVRRANTGELF

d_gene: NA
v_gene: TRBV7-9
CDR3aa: STVIYGYT

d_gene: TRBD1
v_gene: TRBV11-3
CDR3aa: ASSQTGQGSYEQY

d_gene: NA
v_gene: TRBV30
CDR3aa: AWSETDSGSGNTIY

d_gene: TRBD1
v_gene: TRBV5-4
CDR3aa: ASSLGDRETEAF

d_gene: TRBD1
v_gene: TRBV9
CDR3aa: ASSVVTGGKDEQF

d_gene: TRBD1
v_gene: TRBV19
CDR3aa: ASTLGQGRGNTEAF

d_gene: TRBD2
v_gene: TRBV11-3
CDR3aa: ASSLLAGGVTDTQY

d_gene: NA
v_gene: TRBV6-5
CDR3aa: ASRTGGAHNSPLH

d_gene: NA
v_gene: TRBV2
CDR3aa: ASSETRDEQF

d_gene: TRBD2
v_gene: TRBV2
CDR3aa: ASNVSTSGSRSYNEQF

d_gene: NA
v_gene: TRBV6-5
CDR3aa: ASTPKRRDTQY

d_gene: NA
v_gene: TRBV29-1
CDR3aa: SVPPGLSSDTQY

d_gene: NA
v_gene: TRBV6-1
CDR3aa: ASEGQTRHYEQY

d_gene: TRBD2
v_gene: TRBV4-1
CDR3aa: ASSRKLAGEPYEQY

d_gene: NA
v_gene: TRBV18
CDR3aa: ASSPGGARTEAF

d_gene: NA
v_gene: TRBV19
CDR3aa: ASRRTENTGELF

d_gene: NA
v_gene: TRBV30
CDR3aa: AWSPFTDTQY